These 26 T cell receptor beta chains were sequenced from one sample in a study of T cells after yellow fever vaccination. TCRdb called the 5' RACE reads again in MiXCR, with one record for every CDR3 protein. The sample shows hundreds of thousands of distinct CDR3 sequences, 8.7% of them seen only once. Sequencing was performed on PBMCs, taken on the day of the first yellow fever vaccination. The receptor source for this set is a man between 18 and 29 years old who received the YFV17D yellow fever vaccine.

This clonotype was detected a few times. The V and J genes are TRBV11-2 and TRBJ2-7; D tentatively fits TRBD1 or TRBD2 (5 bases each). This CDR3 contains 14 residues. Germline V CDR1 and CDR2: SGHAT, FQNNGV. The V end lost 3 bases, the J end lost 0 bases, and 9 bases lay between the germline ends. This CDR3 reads CASSFEGRSYEQYF. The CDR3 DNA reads TGTGCCAGCAGCTTCGAGGGACGCTCCTACGAGCAGTACTTC.

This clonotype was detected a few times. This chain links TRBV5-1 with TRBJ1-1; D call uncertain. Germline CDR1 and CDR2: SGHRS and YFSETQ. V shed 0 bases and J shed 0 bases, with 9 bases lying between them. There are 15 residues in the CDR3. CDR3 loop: CASSLVGTMNTEAFF. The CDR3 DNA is TGCGCCAGCAGCTTGGTAGGCACCATGAACACTGAAGCTTTCTTT.

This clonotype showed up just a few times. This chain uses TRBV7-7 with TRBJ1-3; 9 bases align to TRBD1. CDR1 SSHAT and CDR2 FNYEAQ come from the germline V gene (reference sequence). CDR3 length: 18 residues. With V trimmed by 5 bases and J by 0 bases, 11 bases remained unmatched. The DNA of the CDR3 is TGTGCCAGCAGCCTACGGCCCCCGGGACAGGGCTCTGGAAACACCATATATTTT. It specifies CASSLRPPGQGSGNTIYF.

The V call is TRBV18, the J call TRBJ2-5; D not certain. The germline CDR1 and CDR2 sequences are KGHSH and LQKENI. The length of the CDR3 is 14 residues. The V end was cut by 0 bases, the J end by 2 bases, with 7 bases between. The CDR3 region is CASSPPGPQETQYF. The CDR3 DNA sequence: TGTGCCAGCTCACCACCCGGGCCTCAAGAGACCCAGTACTTC.

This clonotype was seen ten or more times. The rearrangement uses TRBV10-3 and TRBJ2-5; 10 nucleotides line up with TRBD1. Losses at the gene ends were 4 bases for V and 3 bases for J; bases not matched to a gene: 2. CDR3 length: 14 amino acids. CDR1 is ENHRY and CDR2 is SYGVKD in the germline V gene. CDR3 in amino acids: CAISAGQGEETQYF. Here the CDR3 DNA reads TGTGCCATCAGTGCCGGACAGGGGGAAGAGACCCAGTACTTC.

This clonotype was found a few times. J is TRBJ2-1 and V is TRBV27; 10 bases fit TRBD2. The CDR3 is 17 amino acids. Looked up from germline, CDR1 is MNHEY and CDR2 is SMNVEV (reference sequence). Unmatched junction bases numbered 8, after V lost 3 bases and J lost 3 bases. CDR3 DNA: TGTGCCAGCAGTTTCCTGACTAGCGGGCTTCGCTACAATGAGCAGTTCTTC. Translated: CASSFLTSGLRYNEQFF.

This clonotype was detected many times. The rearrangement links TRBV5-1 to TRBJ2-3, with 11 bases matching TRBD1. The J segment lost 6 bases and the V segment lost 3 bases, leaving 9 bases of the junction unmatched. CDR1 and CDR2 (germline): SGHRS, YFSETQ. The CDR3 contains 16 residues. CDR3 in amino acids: CASSSEGQGASDTQYF. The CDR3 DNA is TGCGCCAGCAGCTCAGAAGGACAGGGGGCATCGGATACGCAGTATTTT.

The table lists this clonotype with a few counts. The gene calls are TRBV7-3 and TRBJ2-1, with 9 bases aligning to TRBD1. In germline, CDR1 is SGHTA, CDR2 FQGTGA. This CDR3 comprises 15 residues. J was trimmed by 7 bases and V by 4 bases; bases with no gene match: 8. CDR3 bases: TGTGCCAGCAGCTCCCCCGGGACAGGGTCGAATGAGCAGTTCTTC. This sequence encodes CASSSPGTGSNEQFF.

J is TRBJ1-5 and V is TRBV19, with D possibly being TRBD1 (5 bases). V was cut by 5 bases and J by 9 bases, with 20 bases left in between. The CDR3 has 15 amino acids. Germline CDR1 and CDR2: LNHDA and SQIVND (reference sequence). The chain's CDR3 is CASSSIRDPTRPQHF. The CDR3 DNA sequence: TGTGCCAGTAGTTCGATCCGGGACCCCACCCGGCCCCAGCATTTT. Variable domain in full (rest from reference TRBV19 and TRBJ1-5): DGGITQSPKYLFRKEGQNVTLSCEQNLNHDAMYWYRQDPGQGLRLIYYSQIVNDFQKGDIAEGYSVSREKKESFPLTVTSAQKNPTAFYLCASSSIRDPTRPQHFGDGTRLSIL.

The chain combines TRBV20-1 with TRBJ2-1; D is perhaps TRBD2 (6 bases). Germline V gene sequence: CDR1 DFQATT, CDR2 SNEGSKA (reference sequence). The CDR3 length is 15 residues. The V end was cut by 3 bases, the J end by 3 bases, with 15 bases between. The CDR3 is CSARWGGVFYNEQFF. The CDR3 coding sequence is TGCAGTGCTAGGTGGGGCGGGGTTTTCTACAATGAGCAGTTCTTC.

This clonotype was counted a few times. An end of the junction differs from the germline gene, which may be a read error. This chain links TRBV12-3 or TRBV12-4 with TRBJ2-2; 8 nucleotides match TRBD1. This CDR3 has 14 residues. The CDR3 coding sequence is TGTGCCAGCAGAAGGGACAGGAACTCCGGGGAGCTGTTTTTT. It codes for CASRRDRNSGELFF.

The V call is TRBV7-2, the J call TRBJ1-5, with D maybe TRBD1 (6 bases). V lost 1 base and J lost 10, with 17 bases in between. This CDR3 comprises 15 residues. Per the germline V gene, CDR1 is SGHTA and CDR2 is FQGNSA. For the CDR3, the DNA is TGTGCCAGCAGCTTAGGGGGGGCAGGGGTGGACCCCCAGCATTTT. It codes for CASSLGGAGVDPQHF. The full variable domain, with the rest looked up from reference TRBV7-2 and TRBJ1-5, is GAGVSQSPSNKVTEKGKDVELRCDPISGHTALYWYRQSLGQGLEFLIYFQGNSAPDKSGLPSDRFSAERTGGSVSTLTIQRTQQEDSAVYLCASSLGGAGVDPQHFGDGTRLSIL.

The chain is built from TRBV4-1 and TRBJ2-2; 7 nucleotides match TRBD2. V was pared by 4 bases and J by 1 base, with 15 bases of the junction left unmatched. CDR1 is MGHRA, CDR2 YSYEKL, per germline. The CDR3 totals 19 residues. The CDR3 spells CASSLAGHSAGENTGELFF. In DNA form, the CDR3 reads TGCGCCAGCAGCCTCGCGGGGCATAGCGCGGGGGAGAACACCGGGGAGCTGTTTTTT.

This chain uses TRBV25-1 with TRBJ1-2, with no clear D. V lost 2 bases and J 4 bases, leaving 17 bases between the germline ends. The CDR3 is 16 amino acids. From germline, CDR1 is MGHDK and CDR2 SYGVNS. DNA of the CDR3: TGTGCCAGCAGTGAAGGAGAGATCACCAGCGGCTATGGCTACACCTTC. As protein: CASSEGEITSGYGYTF.

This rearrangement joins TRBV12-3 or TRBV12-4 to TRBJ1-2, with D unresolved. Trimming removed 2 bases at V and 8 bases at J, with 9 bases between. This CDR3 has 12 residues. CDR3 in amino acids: CASSLRAEGYTF. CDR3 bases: TGTGCCAGCAGTTTAAGGGCCGAGGGCTACACCTTC.

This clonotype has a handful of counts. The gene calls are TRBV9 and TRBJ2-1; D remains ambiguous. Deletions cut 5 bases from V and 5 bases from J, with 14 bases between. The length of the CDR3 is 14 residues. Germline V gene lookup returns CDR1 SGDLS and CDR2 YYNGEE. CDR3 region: CASRPLTTNNEQFF. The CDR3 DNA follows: TGTGCCAGCAGACCTTTAACAACGAACAATGAGCAGTTCTTC.

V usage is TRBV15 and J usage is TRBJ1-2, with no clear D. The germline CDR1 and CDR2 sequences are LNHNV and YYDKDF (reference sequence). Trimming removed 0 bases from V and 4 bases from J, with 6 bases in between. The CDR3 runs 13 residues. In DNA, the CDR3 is TGTGCCACCAGCAGAGATGCCGCCTATGGCTACACCTTC. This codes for CATSRDAAYGYTF.

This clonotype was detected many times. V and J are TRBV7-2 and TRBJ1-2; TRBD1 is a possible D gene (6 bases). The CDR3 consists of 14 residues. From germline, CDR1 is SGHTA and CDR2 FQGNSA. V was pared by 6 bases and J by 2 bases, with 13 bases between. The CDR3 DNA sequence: TGTGCCAGCAGTACCCCGGGACAAAACTATGGCTACACCTTC. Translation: CASSTPGQNYGYTF.

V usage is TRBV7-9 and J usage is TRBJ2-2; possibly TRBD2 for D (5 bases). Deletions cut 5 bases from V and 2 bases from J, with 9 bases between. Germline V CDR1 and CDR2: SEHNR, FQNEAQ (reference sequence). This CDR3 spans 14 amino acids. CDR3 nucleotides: TGTGCCAGCAGCCCATGGACTAACACCGGGGAGCTGTTTTTT. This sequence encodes CASSPWTNTGELFF.

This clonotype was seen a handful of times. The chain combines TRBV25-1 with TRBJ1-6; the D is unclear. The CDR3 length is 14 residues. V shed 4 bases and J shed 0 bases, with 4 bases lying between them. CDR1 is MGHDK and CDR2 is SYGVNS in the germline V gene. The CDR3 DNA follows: TGTGCCAGCAGTGGTAGCTCCTATAATTCACCCCTCCACTTT. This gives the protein CASSGSSYNSPLHF.

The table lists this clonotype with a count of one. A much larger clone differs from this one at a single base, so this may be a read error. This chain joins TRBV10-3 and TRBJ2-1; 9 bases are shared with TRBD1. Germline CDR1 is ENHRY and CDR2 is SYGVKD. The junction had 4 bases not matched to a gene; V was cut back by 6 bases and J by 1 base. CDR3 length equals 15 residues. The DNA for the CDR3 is TGTGCCATCAGGCTGGGACAGGGTTCCTACAATGAGCAGTTCTTC. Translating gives CAIRLGQGSYNEQFF.

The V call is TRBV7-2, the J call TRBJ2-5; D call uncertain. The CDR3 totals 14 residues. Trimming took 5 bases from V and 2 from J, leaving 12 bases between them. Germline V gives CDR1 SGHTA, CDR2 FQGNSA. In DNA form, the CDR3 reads TGTGCCAGCAGCCCCCGGGCACTTCAAGAGACCCAGTACTTC. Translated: CASSPRALQETQYF.

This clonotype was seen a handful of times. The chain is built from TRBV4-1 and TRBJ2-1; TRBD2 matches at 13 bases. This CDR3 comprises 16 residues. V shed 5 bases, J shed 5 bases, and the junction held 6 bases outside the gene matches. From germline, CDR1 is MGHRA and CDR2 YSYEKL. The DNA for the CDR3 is TGCGCCAGCAGCGCATTCGGGACTAGCGGGGACAATGAGCAGTTCTTC. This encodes CASSAFGTSGDNEQFF.

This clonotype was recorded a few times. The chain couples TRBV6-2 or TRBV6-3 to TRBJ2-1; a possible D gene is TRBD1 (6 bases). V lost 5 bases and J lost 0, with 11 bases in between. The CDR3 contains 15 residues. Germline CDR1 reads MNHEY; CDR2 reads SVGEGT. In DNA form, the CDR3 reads TGTGCCAGCAGTCGGACAGAGACCTCCTACAATGAGCAGTTCTTC. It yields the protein CASSRTETSYNEQFF.

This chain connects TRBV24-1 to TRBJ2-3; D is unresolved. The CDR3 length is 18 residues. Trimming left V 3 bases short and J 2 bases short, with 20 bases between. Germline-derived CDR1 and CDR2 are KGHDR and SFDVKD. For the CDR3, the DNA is TGTGCCACCAGTGATACCCCGGACGATCCCGAAATCACAGATACGCAGTATTTT. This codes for CATSDTPDDPEITDTQYF.

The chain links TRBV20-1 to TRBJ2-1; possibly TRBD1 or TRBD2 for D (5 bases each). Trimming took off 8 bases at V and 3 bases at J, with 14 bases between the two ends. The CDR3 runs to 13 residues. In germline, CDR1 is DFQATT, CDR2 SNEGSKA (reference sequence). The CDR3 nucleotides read TGCAGTTCCCGGGACCGGGGCTACAATGAGCAGTTCTTC. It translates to CSSRDRGYNEQFF.